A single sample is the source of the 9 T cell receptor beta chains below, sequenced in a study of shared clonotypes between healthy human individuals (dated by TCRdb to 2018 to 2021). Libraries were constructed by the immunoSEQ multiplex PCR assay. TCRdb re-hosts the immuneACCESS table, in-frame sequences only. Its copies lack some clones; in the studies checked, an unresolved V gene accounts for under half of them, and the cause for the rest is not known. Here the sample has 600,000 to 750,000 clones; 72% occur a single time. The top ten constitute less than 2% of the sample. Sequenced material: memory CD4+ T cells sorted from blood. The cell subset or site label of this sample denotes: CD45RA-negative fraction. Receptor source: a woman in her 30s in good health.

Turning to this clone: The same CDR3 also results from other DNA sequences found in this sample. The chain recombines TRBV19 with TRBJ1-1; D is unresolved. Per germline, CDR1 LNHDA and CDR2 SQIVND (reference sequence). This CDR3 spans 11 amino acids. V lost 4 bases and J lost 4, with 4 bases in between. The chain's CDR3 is CASSRVTEAFF. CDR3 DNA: TGTGCCAGTAGTAGGGTCACTGAAGCTTTCTTT.

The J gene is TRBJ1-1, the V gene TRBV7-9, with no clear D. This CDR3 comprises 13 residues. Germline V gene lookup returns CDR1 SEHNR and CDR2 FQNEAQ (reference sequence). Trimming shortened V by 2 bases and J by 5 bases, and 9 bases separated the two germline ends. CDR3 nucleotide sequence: TGTGCCAGCAGCTTACAAATCTCGACTGAAGCTTTCTTT. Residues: CASSLQISTEAFF.

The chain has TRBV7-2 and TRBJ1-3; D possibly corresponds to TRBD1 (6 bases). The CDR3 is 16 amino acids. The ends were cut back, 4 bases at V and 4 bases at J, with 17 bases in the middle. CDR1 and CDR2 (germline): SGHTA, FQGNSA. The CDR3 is CASSSQGRGLGNTIYF. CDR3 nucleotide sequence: TGTGCCAGCAGCTCCCAGGGCAGGGGTTTAGGAAACACCATATATTTT.

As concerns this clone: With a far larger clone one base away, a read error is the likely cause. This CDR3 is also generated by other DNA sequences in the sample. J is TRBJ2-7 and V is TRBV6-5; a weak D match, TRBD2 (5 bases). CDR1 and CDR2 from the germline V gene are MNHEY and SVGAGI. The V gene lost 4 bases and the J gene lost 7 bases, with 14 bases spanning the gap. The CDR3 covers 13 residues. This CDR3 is CASSSGLLGEQYF. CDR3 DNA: TGTGCCAGCAGTTCTGGACTTCTCGGGGAGCAGTACTTC.

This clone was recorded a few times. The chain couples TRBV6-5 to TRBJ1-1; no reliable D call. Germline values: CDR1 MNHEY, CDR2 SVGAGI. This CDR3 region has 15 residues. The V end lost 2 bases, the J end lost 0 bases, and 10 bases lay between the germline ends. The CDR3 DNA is TGTGCCAGCAGTTACCGGGTGGGAGTGAACACTGAAGCTTTCTTT. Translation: CASSYRVGVNTEAFF.

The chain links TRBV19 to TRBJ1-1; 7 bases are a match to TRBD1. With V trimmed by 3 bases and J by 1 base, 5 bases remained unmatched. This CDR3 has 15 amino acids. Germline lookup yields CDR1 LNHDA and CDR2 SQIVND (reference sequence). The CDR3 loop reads CASSIKGAPNTEAFF. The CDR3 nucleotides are TGTGCCAGTAGTATTAAGGGGGCCCCGAACACTGAAGCTTTCTTT.

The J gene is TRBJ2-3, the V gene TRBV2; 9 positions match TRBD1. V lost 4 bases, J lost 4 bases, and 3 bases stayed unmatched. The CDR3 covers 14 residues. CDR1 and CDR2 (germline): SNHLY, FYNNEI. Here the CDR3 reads CASSGQGEADTQYF. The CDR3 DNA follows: TGTGCCAGCAGTGGACAGGGGGAGGCAGATACGCAGTATTTT. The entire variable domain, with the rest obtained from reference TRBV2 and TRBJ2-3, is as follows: EPEVTQTPSHQVTQMGQEVILRCVPISNHLYFYWYRQILGQKVEFLVSFYNNEISEKSEIFDDQFSVERPDGSNFTLKIRSTKLEDSAMYFCASSGQGEADTQYFGPGTRLTVL.

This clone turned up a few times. The CDR3 here is CASSGSRTQYF. The CDR3 DNA sequence: TGTGCCAGCAGTGGGTCGAGGACCCAGTACTTC. This chain joins TRBV6-1 and TRBJ2-5, with unresolved D. Germline-derived CDR1 and CDR2 are MNHNS and SASEGT. The CDR3 is 11 amino acids. V was pared by 4 bases and J by 7 bases, with 7 bases between.

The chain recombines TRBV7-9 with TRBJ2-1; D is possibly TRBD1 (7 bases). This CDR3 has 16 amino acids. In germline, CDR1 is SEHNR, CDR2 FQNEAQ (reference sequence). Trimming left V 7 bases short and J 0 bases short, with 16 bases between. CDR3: CASTQPGGSSYNEQFF. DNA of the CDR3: TGTGCCAGCACCCAACCAGGGGGGAGCTCCTACAATGAGCAGTTCTTC.